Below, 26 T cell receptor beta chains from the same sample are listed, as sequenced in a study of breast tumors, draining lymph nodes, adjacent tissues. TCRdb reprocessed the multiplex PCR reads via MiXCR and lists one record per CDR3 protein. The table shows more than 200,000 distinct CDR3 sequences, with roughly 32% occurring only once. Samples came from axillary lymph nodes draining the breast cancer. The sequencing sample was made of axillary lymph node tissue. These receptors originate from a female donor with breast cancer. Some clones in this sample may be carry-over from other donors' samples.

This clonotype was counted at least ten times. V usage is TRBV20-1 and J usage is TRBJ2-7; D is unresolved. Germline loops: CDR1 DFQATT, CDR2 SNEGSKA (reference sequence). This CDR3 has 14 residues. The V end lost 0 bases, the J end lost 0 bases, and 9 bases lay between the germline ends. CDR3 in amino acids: CSARDPQVSYEQYF. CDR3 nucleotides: TGCAGTGCTAGAGATCCTCAGGTCTCCTACGAGCAGTACTTC.

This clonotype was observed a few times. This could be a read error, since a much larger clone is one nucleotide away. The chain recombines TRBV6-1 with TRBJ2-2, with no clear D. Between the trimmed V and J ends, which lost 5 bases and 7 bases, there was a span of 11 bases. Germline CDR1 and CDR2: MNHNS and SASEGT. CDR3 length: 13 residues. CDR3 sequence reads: CASSQRWDGELFF. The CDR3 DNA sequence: TGTGCCAGCAGTCAAAGATGGGACGGGGAGCTGTTTTTT.

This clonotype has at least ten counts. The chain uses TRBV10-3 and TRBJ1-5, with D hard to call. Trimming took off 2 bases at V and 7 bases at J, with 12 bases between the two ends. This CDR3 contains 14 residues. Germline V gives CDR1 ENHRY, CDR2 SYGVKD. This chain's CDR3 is CAISEQWGDQPQHF. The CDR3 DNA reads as TGTGCCATCAGTGAGCAATGGGGTGACCAGCCCCAGCATTTT.

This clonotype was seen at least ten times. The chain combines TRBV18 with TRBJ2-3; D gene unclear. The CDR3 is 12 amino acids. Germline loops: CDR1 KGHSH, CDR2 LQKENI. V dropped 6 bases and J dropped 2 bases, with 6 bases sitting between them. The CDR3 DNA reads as TGTGCCAGCTCTCCATACACAGATACGCAGTATTTT. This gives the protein CASSPYTDTQYF.

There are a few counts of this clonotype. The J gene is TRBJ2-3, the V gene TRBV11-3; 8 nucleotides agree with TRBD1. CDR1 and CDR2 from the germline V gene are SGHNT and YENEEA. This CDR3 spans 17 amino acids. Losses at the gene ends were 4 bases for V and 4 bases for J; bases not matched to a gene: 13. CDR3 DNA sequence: TGTGCCAGCAGCTCAGGACAGGGCGCACCCCGAGCAGATACGCAGTATTTT. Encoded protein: CASSSGQGAPRADTQYF. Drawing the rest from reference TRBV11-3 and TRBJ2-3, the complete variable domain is EAGVVQSPRYKIIEKKQPVAFWCNPISGHNTLYWYLQNLGQGPELLIRYENEEAVDDSQLPKDRFSAERLKGVDSTLKIQPAELGDSAVYLCASSSGQGAPRADTQYFGPGTRLTVL.

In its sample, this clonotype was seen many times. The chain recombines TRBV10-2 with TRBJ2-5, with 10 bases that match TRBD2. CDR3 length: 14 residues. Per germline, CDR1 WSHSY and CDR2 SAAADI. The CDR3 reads CVSRGAGGGETQYF. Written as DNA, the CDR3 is TGCGTTTCCCGAGGAGCGGGAGGGGGAGAGACCCAGTACTTC.

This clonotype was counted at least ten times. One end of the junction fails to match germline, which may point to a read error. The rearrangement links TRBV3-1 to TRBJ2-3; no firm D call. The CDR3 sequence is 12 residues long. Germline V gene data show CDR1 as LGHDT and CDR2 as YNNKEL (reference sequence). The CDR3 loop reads CASSQGTDTQYF. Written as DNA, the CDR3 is TGCGCCAGCAGCCAAGGCACAGATACGCAGTATTTT.

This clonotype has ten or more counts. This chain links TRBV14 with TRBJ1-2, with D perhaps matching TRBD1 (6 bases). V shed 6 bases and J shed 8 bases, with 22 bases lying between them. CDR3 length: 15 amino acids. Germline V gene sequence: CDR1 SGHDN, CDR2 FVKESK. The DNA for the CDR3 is TGTGCCAGCAGGATGGCAGGGGAAGGTCGTCAAGGCTACACCTTC. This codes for CASRMAGEGRQGYTF.

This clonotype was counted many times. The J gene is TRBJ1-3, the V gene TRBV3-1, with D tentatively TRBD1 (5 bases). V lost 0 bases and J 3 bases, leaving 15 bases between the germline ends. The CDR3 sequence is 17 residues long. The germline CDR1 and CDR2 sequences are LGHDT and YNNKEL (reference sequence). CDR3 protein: CASSQEGGGAGGNTIYF. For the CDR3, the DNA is TGTGCCAGCAGCCAAGAGGGGGGAGGCGCTGGTGGAAACACCATATATTTT.

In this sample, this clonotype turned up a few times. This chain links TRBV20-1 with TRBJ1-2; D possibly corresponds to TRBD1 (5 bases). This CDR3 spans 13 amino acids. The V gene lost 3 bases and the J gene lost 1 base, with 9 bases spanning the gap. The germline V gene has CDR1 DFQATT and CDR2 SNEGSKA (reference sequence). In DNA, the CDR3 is TGCAGTGCTAGGACTGGGGGTAACTATGGCTACACCTTC. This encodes CSARTGGNYGYTF.

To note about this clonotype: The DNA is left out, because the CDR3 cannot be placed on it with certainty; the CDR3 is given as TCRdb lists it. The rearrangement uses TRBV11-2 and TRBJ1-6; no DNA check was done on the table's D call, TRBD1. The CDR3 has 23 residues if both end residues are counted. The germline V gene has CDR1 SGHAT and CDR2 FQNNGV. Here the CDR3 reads CASSFYICSAWGPGVFDNSPLHF.

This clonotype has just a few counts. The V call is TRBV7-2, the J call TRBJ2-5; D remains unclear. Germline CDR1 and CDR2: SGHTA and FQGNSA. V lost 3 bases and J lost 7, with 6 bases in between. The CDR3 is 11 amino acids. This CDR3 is CASSFGGTQYF. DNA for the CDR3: TGTGCCAGCAGCTTCGGCGGGACCCAGTACTTC. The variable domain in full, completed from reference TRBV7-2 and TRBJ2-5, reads GAGVSQSPSNKVTEKGKDVELRCDPISGHTALYWYRQSLGQGLEFLIYFQGNSAPDKSGLPSDRFSAERTGGSVSTLTIQRTQQEDSAVYLCASSFGGTQYFGPGTRLLVL.

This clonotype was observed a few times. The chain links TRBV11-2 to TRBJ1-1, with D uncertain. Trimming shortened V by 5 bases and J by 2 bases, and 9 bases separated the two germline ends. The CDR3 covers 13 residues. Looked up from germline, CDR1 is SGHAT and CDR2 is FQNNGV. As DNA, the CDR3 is TGTGCCAGCAGCCCGCGGATTAACACTGAAGCTTTCTTT. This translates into CASSPRINTEAFF.

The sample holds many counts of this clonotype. CDR3 sequence: CAWVGQYAGTQYF. CDR3 DNA: TGTGCCTGGGTGGGACAGTATGCTGGGACCCAGTACTTC. This chain connects TRBV30 to TRBJ2-5; 7 positions match TRBD1. The ends lost 5 bases at V and 7 bases at J; junction bases unmatched: 10. The germline V gene has CDR1 GTSNPN and CDR2 SVGIG (reference sequence). The CDR3 runs 13 residues.

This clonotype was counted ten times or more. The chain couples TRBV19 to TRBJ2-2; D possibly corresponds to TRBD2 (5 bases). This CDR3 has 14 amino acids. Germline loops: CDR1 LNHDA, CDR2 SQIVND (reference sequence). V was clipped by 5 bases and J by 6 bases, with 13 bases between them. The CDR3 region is CASSPFTSAGELFF. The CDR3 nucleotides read TGTGCCAGTAGTCCGTTCACTAGTGCCGGGGAGCTGTTTTTT. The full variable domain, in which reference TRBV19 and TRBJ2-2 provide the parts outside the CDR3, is DGGITQSPKYLFRKEGQNVTLSCEQNLNHDAMYWYRQDPGQGLRLIYYSQIVNDFQKGDIAEGYSVSREKKESFPLTVTSAQKNPTAFYLCASSPFTSAGELFFGEGSRLTVL.

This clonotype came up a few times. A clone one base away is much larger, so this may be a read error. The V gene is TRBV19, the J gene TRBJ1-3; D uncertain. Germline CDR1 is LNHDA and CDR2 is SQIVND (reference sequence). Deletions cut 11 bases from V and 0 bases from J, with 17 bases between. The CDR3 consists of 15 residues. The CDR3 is CAGNPTTYSGNTIYF. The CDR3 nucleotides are TGTGCCGGTAACCCGACGACCTACTCTGGAAACACCATATATTTT.

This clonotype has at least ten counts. The CDR3 DNA reads TGTGCCAGCAGCTTGAGGGGGGGCGGAGATACGCAGTATTTT. It is translated as CASSLRGGGDTQYF. This sequence joins TRBV5-5 and TRBJ2-3; a possible D gene is TRBD2 (7 bases). CDR3 length: 14 residues. V dropped 1 base and J dropped 5 bases, with 11 bases sitting between them. Germline V gene lookup returns CDR1 SGHKS and CDR2 YYEKEE (reference sequence).

CDR3 sequence reads: CASSSGGTQREKLFF. The CDR3 coding sequence is TGTGCCAGCAGCTCAGGAGGGACCCAAAGGGAAAAACTGTTTTTT. The V and J genes are TRBV7-2 and TRBJ1-4, with D perhaps matching TRBD1 (5 bases). Germline CDR1 SGHTA, CDR2 FQGNSA. The CDR3 spans 15 residues. V lost 4 bases, J lost 8 bases, and 17 bases lay in between.

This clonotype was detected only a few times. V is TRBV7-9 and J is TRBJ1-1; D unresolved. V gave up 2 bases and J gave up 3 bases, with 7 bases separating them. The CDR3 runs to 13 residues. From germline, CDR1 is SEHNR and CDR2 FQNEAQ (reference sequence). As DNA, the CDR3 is TGTGCCAGCAGCTTATCCCGGGACACTGAAGCTTTCTTT. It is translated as CASSLSRDTEAFF.

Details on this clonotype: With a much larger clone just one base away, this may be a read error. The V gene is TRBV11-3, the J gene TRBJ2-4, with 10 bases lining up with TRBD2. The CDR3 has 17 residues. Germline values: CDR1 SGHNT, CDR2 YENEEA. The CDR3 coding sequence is TGTGACAGCAGCTTAGGGCTAGCGGGAGTATCCAAAAACATTCAGTACTTC. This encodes CDSSLGLAGVSKNIQYF.

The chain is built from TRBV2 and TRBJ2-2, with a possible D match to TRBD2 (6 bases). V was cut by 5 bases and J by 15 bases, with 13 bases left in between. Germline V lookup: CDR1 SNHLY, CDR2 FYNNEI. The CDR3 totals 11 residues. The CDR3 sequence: CASSPSTRMFF. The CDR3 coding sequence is TGTGCCAGCAGTCCCTCGACTAGGATGTTTTTT.

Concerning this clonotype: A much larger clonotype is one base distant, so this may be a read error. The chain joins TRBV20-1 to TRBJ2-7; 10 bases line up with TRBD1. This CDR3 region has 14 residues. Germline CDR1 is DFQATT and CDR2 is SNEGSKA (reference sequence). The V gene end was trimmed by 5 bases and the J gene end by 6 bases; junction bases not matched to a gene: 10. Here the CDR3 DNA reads TGCAGTGCTCATGGCCGGGACAGGGGCTCCGAGCAGTACTTC. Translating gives CSAHGRDRGSEQYF.

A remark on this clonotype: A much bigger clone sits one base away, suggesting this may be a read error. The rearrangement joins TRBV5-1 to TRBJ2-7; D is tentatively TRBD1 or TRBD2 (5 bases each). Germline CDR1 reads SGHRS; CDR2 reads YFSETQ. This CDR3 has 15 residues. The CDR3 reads CASSGDPRSSCEQYF. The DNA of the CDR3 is TGCGCCAGCAGCGGGGACCCAAGAAGCTCCTGCGAGCAGTACTTC. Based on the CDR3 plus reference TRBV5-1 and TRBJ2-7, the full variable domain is KAGVTQTPRYLIKTRGQQVTLSCSPISGHRSVSWYQQTPGQGLQFLFEYFSETQRNKGNFPGRFSGRQFSNSRSEMNVSTLELGDSALYLCASSGDPRSSCEQYFGPGTRLTVT.

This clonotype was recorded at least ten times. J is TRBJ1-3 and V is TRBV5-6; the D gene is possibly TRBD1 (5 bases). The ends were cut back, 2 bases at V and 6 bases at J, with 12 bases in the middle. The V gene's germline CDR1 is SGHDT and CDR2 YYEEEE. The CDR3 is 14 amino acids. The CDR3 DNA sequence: TGTGCCAGCAGCTTTTTAGGGGCGGCAAACACCATATATTTT. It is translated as CASSFLGAANTIYF.

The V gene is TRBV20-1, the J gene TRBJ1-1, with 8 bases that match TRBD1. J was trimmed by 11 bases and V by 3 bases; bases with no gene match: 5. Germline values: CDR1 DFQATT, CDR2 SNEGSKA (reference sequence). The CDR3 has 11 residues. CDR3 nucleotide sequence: TGCAGTGCTAGGGACAGGGTGTGGGCTTTCTTT. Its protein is CSARDRVWAFF.

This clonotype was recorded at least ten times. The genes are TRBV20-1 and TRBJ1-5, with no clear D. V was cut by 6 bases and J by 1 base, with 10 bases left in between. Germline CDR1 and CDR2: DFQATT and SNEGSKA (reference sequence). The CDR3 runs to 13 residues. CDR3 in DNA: TGCAGTGCCTGGGAAGCGAGCAATCAGCCCCAGCATTTT. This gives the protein CSAWEASNQPQHF.